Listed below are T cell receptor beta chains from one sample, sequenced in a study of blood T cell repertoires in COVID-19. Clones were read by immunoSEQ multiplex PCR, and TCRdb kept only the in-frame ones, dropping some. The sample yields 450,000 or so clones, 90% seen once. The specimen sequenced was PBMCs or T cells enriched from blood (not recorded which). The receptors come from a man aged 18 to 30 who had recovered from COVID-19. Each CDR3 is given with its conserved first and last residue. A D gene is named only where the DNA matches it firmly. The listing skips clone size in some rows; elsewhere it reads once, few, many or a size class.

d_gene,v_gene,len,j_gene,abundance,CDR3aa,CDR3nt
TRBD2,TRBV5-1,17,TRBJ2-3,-,CASSLPLAGGLTDTQYF,TGCGCCAGCAGCTTGCCCTTAGCGGGGGGGCTTACAGATACGCAGTATTTT
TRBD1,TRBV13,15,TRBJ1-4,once,CASSKQTGSDEKLFF,TGTGCCAGCAGCAAACAGACAGGGTCGGATGAAAAACTGTTTTTT
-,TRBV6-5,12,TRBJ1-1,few,CAGGEPFTEAFF,TGTGCCGGAGGGGAGCCCTTCACTGAAGCTTTCTTT
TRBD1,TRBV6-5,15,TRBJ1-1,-,CASSYRGRTNTEAFF,TGTGCCAGCAGTTATAGGGGGCGAACGAACACTGAAGCTTTCTTT
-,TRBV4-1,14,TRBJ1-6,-,CASSGGRTNSPLHF,TGCGCCAGCAGCGGGGGCAGGACCAATTCACCCCTCCACTTT
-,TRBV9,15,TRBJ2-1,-,CASSVGQGSYNEQFF,TGTGCCAGCAGCGTAGGGCAGGGTTCGTACAATGAGCAGTTCTTC
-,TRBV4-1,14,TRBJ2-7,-,CASSQDLAVYEQYF,TGCGCCAGCAGCCAAGATCTCGCGGTCTATGAGCAGTACTTC
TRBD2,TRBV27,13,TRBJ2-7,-,CASSPGGRYEQYF,TGTGCCAGCAGCCCGGGAGGACGCTACGAGCAGTACTTC
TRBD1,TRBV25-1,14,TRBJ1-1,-,CASSEGQGAAEAFF,TGTGCCAGCAGTGAGGGACAGGGGGCGGCGGAAGCTTTCTTT
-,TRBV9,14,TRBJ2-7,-,CASSATSSSYEQYF,TGTGCCAGCAGCGCGACTAGTAGTTCCTACGAGCAGTACTTC
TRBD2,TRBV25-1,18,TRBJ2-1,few,CASKSSTSGGQDYNEQFF,TGTGCCAGCAAAAGCTCGACTAGCGGGGGACAAGACTACAATGAGCAGTTCTTC
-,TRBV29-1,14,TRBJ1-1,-,CSVEFGTKNTEAFF,TGCAGCGTTGAATTTGGCACAAAGAACACTGAAGCTTTCTTT
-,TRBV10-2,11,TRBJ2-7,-,CASSVGYEQYF,TGCGCCAGCAGTGTCGGCTACGAGCAGTACTTC
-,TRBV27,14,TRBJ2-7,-,CASSLAAGTYEQYF,TGTGCCAGCAGTTTAGCCGCGGGAACGTACGAGCAGTACTTC
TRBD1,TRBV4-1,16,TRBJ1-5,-,CASSRSGQGANQPQHF,TGCGCCAGCAGCCGAAGCGGACAGGGGGCGAATCAGCCCCAGCATTTT
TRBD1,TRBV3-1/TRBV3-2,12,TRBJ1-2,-,CASSQTGAGYTF,TGTGCCAGCAGCCAAACAGGGGCAGGCTACACCTTC
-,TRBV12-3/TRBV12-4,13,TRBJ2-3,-,CASTPPGLYTQYF,TGTGCCAGCACCCCGCCGGGGTTATATACGCAGTATTTT
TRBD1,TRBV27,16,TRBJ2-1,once,CASSLSGTVDFNEQFF,TGTGCCAGCAGTTTATCAGGGACAGTCGATTTCAATGAGCAGTTCTTC
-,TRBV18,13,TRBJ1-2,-,CASSPLTEYGYTF,TGTGCCAGCTCACCACTAACGGAGTATGGCTACACCTTC
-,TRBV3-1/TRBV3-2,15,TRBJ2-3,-,CASSQGVAGTDTQYF,TGTGCCAGCAGCCAAGGGGTAGCGGGCACAGATACGCAGTATTTT
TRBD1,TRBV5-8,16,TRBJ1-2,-,CASSSRTGGNLYGYTF,TGTGCCAGCAGCTCGCGGACAGGGGGCAACCTATATGGCTACACCTTC
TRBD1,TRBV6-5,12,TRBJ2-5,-,CASSTGGETQYF,TGTGCCAGCAGTACAGGGGGGGAGACCCAGTACTTC
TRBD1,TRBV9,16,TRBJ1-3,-,CASSKRTGTSGNTIYF,TGTGCCAGCAGCAAACGGACAGGGACCTCTGGAAACACCATATATTTT
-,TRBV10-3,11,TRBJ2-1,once,CAISVGNEQFF,TGTGCCATCTCCGTCGGCAATGAGCAGTTCTTC
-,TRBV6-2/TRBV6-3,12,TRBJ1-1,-,CASSPPNTEAFF,TGTGCCAGCAGTCCCCCAAACACTGAAGCTTTCTTT
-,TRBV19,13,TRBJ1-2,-,CASSRTPVYGYTF,TGTGCCAGTAGTAGGACACCAGTCTATGGCTACACCTTC
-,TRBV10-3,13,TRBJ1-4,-,CATSGWGGEKLFF,TGTGCCACCTCCGGGTGGGGAGGGGAAAAACTGTTTTTT
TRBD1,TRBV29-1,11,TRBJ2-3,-,CSVERGRGQYF,TGCAGCGTTGAAAGGGGGCGCGGGCAGTATTTT
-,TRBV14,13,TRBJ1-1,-,CASSRTANTEAFF,TGTGCCAGCAGCCGAACAGCGAACACTGAAGCTTTCTTT
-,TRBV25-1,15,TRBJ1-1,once,CASSEWGGRSTEAFF,TGTGCCAGCAGTGAATGGGGAGGGAGGAGCACTGAAGCTTTCTTT
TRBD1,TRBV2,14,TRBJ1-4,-,CASSEDRGYEKLFF,TGTGCCAGCTCCGAGGACAGGGGATATGAAAAACTGTTTTTT
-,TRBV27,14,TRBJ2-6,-,CASSFSGGANVLTF,TGTGCCAGCAGTTTTTCAGGGGGGGCCAACGTCCTGACTTTC
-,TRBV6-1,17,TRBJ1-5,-,CASSDVGWGDSNQPQHF,TGTGCCAGCAGTGACGTGGGGTGGGGGGATAGCAATCAGCCCCAGCATTTT
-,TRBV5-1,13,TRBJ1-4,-,CASRGTNSEKLFF,TGCGCCAGCAGAGGGACTAACAGTGAAAAACTGTTTTTT
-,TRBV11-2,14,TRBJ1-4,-,CASSLKLRNEKLFF,TGTGCCAGCAGCCTAAAACTCAGGAATGAAAAACTGTTTTTT
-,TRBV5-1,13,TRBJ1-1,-,CASSLGRGTEAFF,TGCGCCAGCAGCTTGGGGAGGGGCACTGAAGCTTTCTTT
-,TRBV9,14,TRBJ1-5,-,CASSAGGNGQPQHF,TGTGCCAGCAGCGCCGGGGGAAACGGTCAGCCCCAGCATTTT
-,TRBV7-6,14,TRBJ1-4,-,CASSLGEINEKLFF,TGTGCCAGCAGCTTAGGCGAGATTAATGAAAAACTGTTTTTT
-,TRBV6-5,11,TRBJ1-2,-,CAIGSGDGYTF,TGTGCCATCGGGTCGGGGGATGGCTACACCTTC
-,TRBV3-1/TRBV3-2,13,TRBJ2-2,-,CASSPLSAGELFF,TGTGCCAGCAGCCCCCTTAGTGCCGGGGAGCTGTTTTTT
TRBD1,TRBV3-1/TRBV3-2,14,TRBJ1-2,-,CASSPGQGLRGYTF,TGTGCCAGCAGCCCGGGACAGGGGTTAAGGGGCTACACCTTC
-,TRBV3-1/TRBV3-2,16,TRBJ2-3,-,CASSQELASGTDTQYF,TGTGCCAGCAGCCAAGAGTTAGCTAGCGGCACAGATACGCAGTATTTT
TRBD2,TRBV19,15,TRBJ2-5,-,CASSQVAGWGETQYF,TGTGCCAGTAGCCAAGTAGCGGGATGGGGGGAGACCCAGTACTTC
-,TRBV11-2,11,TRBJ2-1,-,CASIVEGEQFF,TGTGCCAGCATCGTCGAGGGTGAGCAGTTCTTC
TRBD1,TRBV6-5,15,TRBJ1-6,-,CASSYQGQSNSPLHF,TGTGCCAGCAGTTACCAGGGACAGTCTAATTCACCCCTCCACTTT
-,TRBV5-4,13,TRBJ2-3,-,CASSQGGEDTQYF,TGTGCCAGCAGCCAGGGGGGTGAAGATACGCAGTATTTT
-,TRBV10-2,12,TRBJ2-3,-,CASSQGRDTQYF,TGCGCCAGCAGCCAGGGTAGGGATACGCAGTATTTT
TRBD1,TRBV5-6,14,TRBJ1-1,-,CASSPHRGASGAFF,TGTGCCAGCAGCCCCCACAGGGGCGCTTCGGGAGCTTTCTTT
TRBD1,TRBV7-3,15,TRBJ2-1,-,CASSRASDRGGEQFF,TGTGCCAGCAGCCGCGCCTCCGACAGGGGTGGCGAGCAGTTCTTC
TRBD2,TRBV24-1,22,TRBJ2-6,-,CATSDSFSGTSGRGAGANVLTF,TGTGCCACCAGTGATTCTTTTAGCGGGACTAGCGGGAGAGGGGCTGGGGCCAACGTCCTGACTTTC
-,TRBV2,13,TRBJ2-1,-,CASSERRVNEQFF,TGTGCCAGCAGTGAACGGAGGGTCAATGAGCAGTTCTTC
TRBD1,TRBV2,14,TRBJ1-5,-,CASSVDRGYQPQHF,TGTGCCAGCAGTGTTGACAGGGGGTATCAGCCCCAGCATTTT
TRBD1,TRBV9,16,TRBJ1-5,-,CASSPGQGAPNQPQHF,TGTGCCAGCAGCCCTGGTCAGGGGGCACCCAATCAGCCCCAGCATTTT
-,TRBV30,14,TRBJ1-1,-,CAWTSWELNTEAFF,TGTGCCTGGACTTCTTGGGAGCTGAACACTGAAGCTTTCTTT
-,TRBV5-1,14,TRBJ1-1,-,CASSLSGAGTEAFF,TGCGCCAGCAGCTTGTCAGGGGCCGGGACTGAAGCTTTCTTT
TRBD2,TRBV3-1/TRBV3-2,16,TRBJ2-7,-,CASSPFLAGGSYEQYF,TGTGCCAGCAGCCCCTTTCTAGCGGGGGGTTCCTACGAGCAGTACTTC
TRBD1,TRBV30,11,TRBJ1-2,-,CAWSLGGDHTF,TGTGCCTGGAGTCTAGGGGGCGACCACACCTTC
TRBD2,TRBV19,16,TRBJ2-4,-,CASSINVGGGRNIQYF,TGTGCCAGTAGTATTAACGTCGGGGGGGGCCGGAACATTCAGTACTTC
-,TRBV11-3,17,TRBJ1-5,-,CASSLYQALYLLQPQHF,TGTGCCAGCAGCTTATACCAGGCCCTTTATTTGCTCCAGCCCCAGCATTTT
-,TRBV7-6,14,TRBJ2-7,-,CASSPRRGGYEQYF,TGTGCCAGCAGCCCACGGCGAGGGGGCTACGAGCAGTACTTC